The next 10 T cell receptor beta chains were all read from a single sample in a study of blood T cell dynamics during melanoma immunotherapy. The time point here: pre-treatment baseline. Profiled with immunoSEQ multiplex PCR; TCRdb holds only in-frame clones, not every one. The sample contains roughly 6,100 clones, about nine tenths of which appear only once. Sequenced material: cell-free DNA from blood, taken from a patient treated with checkpoint blockade. The receptors here all came from a human donor with melanoma.

The chain combines TRBV19 with TRBJ2-7; no clear D. The CDR3 totals 14 residues. Germline V gene sequence: CDR1 LNHDA, CDR2 SQIVND (reference sequence). With 4 bases removed from V and 4 bases from J, the gap between germline ends came to 14 bases. The CDR3 is CASSSDLPPYEQYF. The CDR3 DNA reads TGTGCCAGTAGTAGCGACCTACCCCCTTACGAGCAGTACTTC.

The DNA of the CDR3 is TGTGCCAGCAGCTTTTCAGGGCAAGAGACCCAGTACTTC. Translating gives CASSFSGQETQYF. The V gene is TRBV7-2, the J gene TRBJ2-5; D possibly corresponds to TRBD1 (5 bases). CDR3 length: 13 amino acids. Trimming took off 3 bases at V and 2 bases at J, with 7 bases between the two ends. Germline CDR1 and CDR2: SGHTA and FQGNSA.

V usage is TRBV4-1 and J usage is TRBJ2-4; 10 bases match TRBD2. J gave up 3 bases and V 0 bases, and 11 bases lay outside the gene matches. The CDR3 covers 19 residues. The germline gives CDR1 MGHRA, CDR2 YSYEKL. The CDR3 coding sequence is TGCGCCAGCAGCCAAGAAGGTTACGAAGCGGGAGGGCGCAAAAACATTCAGTACTTC. This codes for CASSQEGYEAGGRKNIQYF.

The V and J genes are TRBV18 and TRBJ1-1; D unclear. This CDR3 spans 14 amino acids. Trimming removed 3 bases from V and 5 bases from J, with 13 bases in between. CDR1 KGHSH and CDR2 LQKENI come from the germline V gene. CDR3 residues: CASSPRVETTEAFF. The CDR3 region has the DNA TGTGCCAGCTCACCCCGGGTCGAGACTACTGAAGCTTTCTTT.

The chain recombines TRBV25-1 with TRBJ1-1; D gene unclear. CDR1 and CDR2 (germline): MGHDK, SYGVNS. The CDR3 has 14 residues. The V and J ends lost 7 bases and 0 bases respectively, with 12 bases between them. The CDR3 spells CASTGPSMNTEAFF. The CDR3 DNA sequence: TGTGCCAGCACCGGACCCTCCATGAACACTGAAGCTTTCTTT. Looking up the rest from reference TRBV25-1 and TRBJ1-1 gives the full variable domain: EADIYQTPRYLVIGTGKKITLECSQTMGHDKMYWYQQDPGMELHLIHYSYGVNSTEKGDLSSESTVSRIRTEHFPLTLESARPSHTSQYLCASTGPSMNTEAFFGQGTRLTVV.

This CDR3 reads CASSYVRTSGANNEQFF. The CDR3 DNA reads as TGTGCCAGCAGCTATGTTAGGACTAGCGGGGCGAACAATGAGCAGTTCTTC. V and J are TRBV11-2 and TRBJ2-1, with 12 bases lining up with TRBD2. Per the germline V gene, CDR1 is SGHAT and CDR2 is FQNNGV. This CDR3 is built from 17 residues. V was clipped by 4 bases and J by 5 bases; unmatched bases: 9.

As regards this clone: The junction departs from germline at one end; a sequencing error may be responsible. The chain employs TRBV19 and TRBJ2-2, with D perhaps being TRBD1 or TRBD2 (5 bases each). The CDR3 totals 14 residues. The germline V gene encodes CDR1 LNHDA and CDR2 SQIVND (reference sequence). CDR3: CASNIWGSTGELFF. CDR3 nucleotide sequence: TGTGCCAGTAATATATGGGGGTCAACCGGGGAGCTGTTTTTT. The full variable domain, with the rest looked up from reference TRBV19 and TRBJ2-2, is DGGITQSPKYLFRKEGQNVTLSCEQNLNHDAMYWYRQDPGQGLRLIYYSQIVNDFQKGDIAEGYSVSREKKESFPLTVTSAQKNPTAFYLCASNIWGSTGELFFGEGSRLTVL.

This clone was observed a handful of times. This chain links TRBV7-8 with TRBJ1-4, with a tentative D call TRBD1 (6 bases). Germline CDR1 reads SGHVS; CDR2 reads FQNEAQ. The length of the CDR3 is 15 residues. With 1 base removed from V and 8 bases from J, the gap between germline ends came to 14 bases. The DNA for the CDR3 is TGTGCCAGCAGCTTAGGATCAGGGGAAGAAGAAAAACTGTTTTTT. It is translated as CASSLGSGEEEKLFF.

The J gene is TRBJ2-7, the V gene TRBV9, with 8 bases matching TRBD1. Unmatched junction bases numbered 6, after V lost 0 bases and J lost 4 bases. The CDR3 sequence is 15 residues long. Germline loops: CDR1 SGDLS, CDR2 YYNGEE. The CDR3 is CASSVDPGGGYEQYF. CDR3 nucleotide sequence: TGTGCCAGCAGCGTAGATCCAGGGGGCGGGTACGAGCAGTACTTC.

The CDR3 loop reads CASSEGGYDGYTF. The CDR3 nucleotides are TGTGCCAGCAGTGAAGGGGGTTACGATGGCTACACCTTC. The chain is built from TRBV2 and TRBJ1-2; D is unresolved. Germline assignment: CDR1 SNHLY and CDR2 FYNNEI. Trimming left V 1 base short and J 6 bases short, with 9 bases between. CDR3 length: 13 residues. Using reference TRBV2 and TRBJ1-2 for the parts outside the CDR3, the full variable domain is EPEVTQTPSHQVTQMGQEVILRCVPISNHLYFYWYRQILGQKVEFLVSFYNNEISEKSEIFDDQFSVERPDGSNFTLKIRSTKLEDSAMYFCASSEGGYDGYTFGSGTRLTVV.